The sequence of this T cell receptor beta chain was determined in a study of cytomegalovirus exposure and HLA in healthy donors. Study-wide points: An analysis that came later showed most CMV-associated TCR beta chains appearing HLA-restricted.

Germline V gives CDR1 MNHNS, CDR2 SASEGT. With 6 bases clipped from V and 6 bases from J, the junction kept 8 bases outside the gene matches. This CDR3 has 14 amino acids. This clone was found a few times. The target antigen is unknown. Amplification used 60 Vbeta primers and 13 Jbeta primers. TCRdb's copy holds only in-frame clones and misses some; the assay was immunoSEQ multiplex PCR. This table holds approximately 140,000 clones, less than 85% found once. This sequence was found in a man in his forties in good health and CMV-seronegative. The genes are TRBV6-1 and TRBJ1-5, with 7 bases lining up with TRBD1. The material sequenced was PBMCs. CDR3 DNA sequence: TGTGCCAGCAGCACTGCAGGGGGGAGTCAGCCCCAGCATTTT. Protein sequence: CASSTAGGSQPQHF.